Sequencing of this TCR beta chain was carried out in a study of identical twins. A word on this clonotype: Antigen unknown.

Points from the study as a whole: Models underestimated out-of-frame TCR alpha sharing in monozygotic twins.

The CDR3 runs 14 residues. Germline CDR1 and CDR2: GTSNPN and SVGIG (reference sequence). The V gene lost 1 base and the J gene lost 8 bases, with 15 bases spanning the gap. MiXCR was run by TCRdb on the 5' RACE reads, yielding one entry per CDR3 protein. In the table there are roughly 770,000 distinct CDR3 sequences, 15% to 20% of which are singletons. In addition, the sample was reused for a study of T cells expressing NK-cell markers. As that report states: Repertoires of TCR beta were obtained from T cells sorted as CD3+CD56+NKG2C+, CD3+CD56+NKG2C- and CD3+CD56-NKG2C+. The eight sequenced donors comprised seven who were HCMV-seropositive and one who was seronegative.

V and J are TRBV30 and TRBJ2-1; D gene uncertain. Sequenced input: PBMCs. This TCR derives from a young woman in good health. CDR3 residues: CAWSALGPAHEQFF. As DNA, the CDR3 is TGTGCCTGGAGTGCCCTTGGACCCGCCCATGAGCAGTTCTTC.